This T cell receptor (beta chain) was found in a study of PD-1 blockade in classical Hodgkin lymphoma (dated by TCRdb to the early 2020s). About the investigation overall: Nivolumab dosing was 3 mg/kg intravenously every 2 weeks, continuing until either disease progression or unacceptable toxicity. The study used CyTOF and TCR beta sequencing to define a peripheral blood immune signature of response to PD-1 blockade in classical Hodgkin lymphoma. Paper-wide results and their limitations: A significant rise by C4D1 was seen in CD4+ but not CD8+ TCR diversity (p=0.0027 vs p=0.16), with the rise being most apparent in complete responders (p=0.02). Newly diagnosed patients were reported to have lower baseline TCR diversity than healthy donors, and relapsed/refractory patients were reported to have lower baseline TCR diversity still. Lower diversity was observed in patients in whom nivolumab was started less than 1 year after ASCT, and these patients were excluded from later analyses so that confounding by immune reconstitution would be avoided. Trial patients with a complete response had baseline diversity similar to that of newly diagnosed patients, while partial responders and progressors had significantly lower diversity. The study was limited to a single clinical trial cohort, and causes of repertoire differences, possibly disease activity or prior therapy, remained undefined.

The CDR3 runs 17 residues from the cysteine to the phenylalanine. The sequence is cut down to CDR3 DNA, 51 bases in frame from base 1. V and J are trimmed by 1 base and 3 bases, and the gene matches miss 9 bases of the junction. CDR1 and CDR2 are drawn from the germline V gene: MDHEN, SYDVKM. The Qiagen DNeasy kit was used to extract genomic DNA from unsorted PBMCs and from the negatively selected CD4+ and CD8+ fractions. Using primers that anneal to V and J segments, immunoSEQ multiplex PCR amplified the TCR beta CDR3 regions. A synthetic immune receptor repertoire was used to minimize amplification bias, and any remaining bias was removed computationally after sequencing. For the original study's pipeline: Custom Python scripts were used to quantify repertoire diversity as the Shannon entropy index. Unsorted, CD4+ and CD8+ repertoires were analyzed separately, except for combined analyses in which CD4+ and CD8+ sequences were merged in silico. A clone was considered expanded if an increase in frequency of at least 2-fold after treatment relative to C1D1 was found, and a pseudocount of 0.5 was applied to clones undetected at baseline. Singleton clones were defined as clones with 0 or 1 copy at C1D1, and non-singleton clones were defined as clones with 2 or more copies. Clones expanded in unsorted samples were annotated as CD4+, CD8+ or unknown by matching protein sequences in sorted samples from the same patient. Wilcoxon tests on paired samples were used to test changes in diversity from C1D1 to C4D1. TCRdb stores this immuneACCESS table with in-frame sequences only. Part of the clones is absent; in the studies checked, under half of the shortfall reflects unresolved V genes, and no reason is known for the rest. The V and J calls and clone size were taken over from that table, and D and trimming were inferred from the DNA. Here the sample has some 93,000 clones; over 85% occur a single time. In total, the top ten clones hold roughly 2.8% of the sample.

The meaning of the sample's time point label: cycle 1 day 1 (C1D1), immediately before nivolumab initiation. Relapse after autologous stem cell transplantation had occurred in all trial patients, and cohorts A, B and C were distinguished by prior brentuximab vedotin exposure. The trial cohort comprised 60 or so patients with relapsed/refractory classical Hodgkin lymphoma whose best overall responses were complete response, partial response or progressive disease. In the multi-cohort phase II CheckMate 205 trial, trial patients received single-agent nivolumab. An independent review committee assessed best overall response using the 2007 International Working Group response criteria. Trial PBMCs were obtained immediately prior to nivolumab initiation (C1D1) and on therapy at cycle 2 day 1 and cycle 4 day 1. After peripheral blood was drawn into 8 mL Vacutainer Cell Preparation Tubes, PBMCs were isolated by centrifugation and then cryopreserved.

Turning to this clone: The antigen it recognizes is unknown. Base quality data are lacking; no much larger clone is found one base away.

The receptor chain draws on TRBV28 and TRBJ1-2, and TRBD1 aligns with 9 junction nucleotides. This TCR was sampled from a human donor with classical Hodgkin lymphoma. The input for sequencing was peripheral blood mononuclear cells (PBMCs), taken at baseline. The CDR3 region: CASSLSLQGAEDYGYTF. The DNA is as follows: TGTGCCAGCAGTTTATCCCTACAGGGGGCGGAGGACTATGGCTACACCTTC.